A selection of T cell receptor beta chains follows, all from one sample in a study of human T cells and chemical hapten exposure. Each CDR3 protein gets one entry after TCRdb re-called the RACE reads with MiXCR. In the table there are around 360,000 distinct CDR3 sequences, nearly 6.5% of which are singletons. The source was whole blood, collected in connection with sensitization to the hapten diphenylcyclopropenone (DPC). The receptors here all came from a woman under 30 with alopecia areata. Some clones in this sample may be carry-over from other donors' samples. Both conserved end residues are part of each CDR3. A D gene is named only where the DNA matches it firmly. Rows may omit the clone size; those that give it use once, few, many or a size class.

>TRBD1|TRBJ1-3|15|many|TRBV6-5
CASREGGASGNTIYF
TGTGCCAGCAGAGAAGGGGGCGCCTCTGGAAACACCATATATTTT
>.|TRBJ2-7|12|many|TRBV6-2/TRBV6-3
CAARDPPYEQYF
TGTGCCGCTCGGGACCCCCCCTACGAGCAGTACTTC
>.|TRBJ1-4|15|few|TRBV5-1
CASSLGTLREEKLFF
TGCGCCAGCAGCTTGGGTACTCTCCGGGAGGAAAAACTGTTTTTT
>.|TRBJ1-4|13|few|TRBV2
CASRTQFGEKLFF
TGTGCCAGCAGAACGCAATTCGGGGAAAAACTGTTTTTT
>.|TRBJ2-7|13|few|TRBV10-3
CAISRTDSYEQYF
TGTGCCATCAGCCGGACAGACTCCTACGAGCAGTACTTC
>.|TRBJ1-5|15|many|TRBV12-3/TRBV12-4
CASSLWDSEGQPQHF
TGTGCCAGCAGCCTTTGGGACTCGGAGGGGCAGCCCCAGCATTTT
>.|TRBJ1-5|17|.|TRBV4-2
CASSQVGREGNNQPQHF
TGTGCCAGCAGCCAAGTAGGTAGGGAGGGAAACAATCAGCCCCAGCATTTT
>.|TRBJ1-5|16|.|TRBV5-5
CASSSQWGAGNQPQHF
TGTGCCAGCAGTTCACAATGGGGGGCTGGCAATCAGCCCCAGCATTTT
>TRBD1|TRBJ2-6|16|.|TRBV6-5
CASSGTALSGANVLTF
TGTGCCAGCAGCGGGACAGCCCTCTCTGGGGCCAACGTCCTGACTTTC
>.|TRBJ1-6|16|many|TRBV20-1
CSARAPGREYNSPLHF
TGCAGTGCTAGAGCCCCGGGCAGGGAGTATAATTCACCCCTCCACTTT
>.|TRBJ2-3|14|few|TRBV7-3
CASSRPGGGDTQYF
TGTGCCAGCAGCCGCCCGGGCGGAGGAGATACGCAGTATTTT
>.|TRBJ1-2|12|.|TRBV6-5
CASRVPTEGYTF
TGTGCCAGCAGGGTACCTACGGAAGGCTACACCTTC
>.|TRBJ1-1|14|few|TRBV7-2
CASSLATRPGEAFF
TGTGCCAGCAGCTTAGCCACCCGCCCGGGGGAAGCTTTCTTT
>.|TRBJ2-5|14|few|TRBV4-3
CASSQRGPQETQYF
TGCGCCAGCAGCCAGCGGGGCCCTCAAGAGACCCAGTACTTC
>.|TRBJ2-2|16|few|TRBV4-3
CASSQDLGQEGWELFF
TGCGCCAGCAGCCAAGATTTGGGGCAGGAGGGCTGGGAGCTGTTTTTT
>.|TRBJ2-7|13|.|TRBV24-1
CATSDLGSRGQYF
TGTGCCACCAGTGATTTGGGTTCGCGCGGGCAGTACTTC
>.|TRBJ1-6|14|few|TRBV9
CASSVGDHNSPLHF
TGTGCCAGCAGCGTAGGGGACCATAATTCACCCCTCCACTTT
>.|TRBJ1-3|17|.|TRBV27
CASSLSWPDLSGNTIYF
TGTGCCAGCAGTTTATCGTGGCCGGATCTCTCTGGAAACACCATATATTTT
>TRBD1|TRBJ1-2|16|few|TRBV20-1
CSASPRDSALIDGYTF
TGCAGTGCTTCCCCGAGGGACAGTGCTCTTATCGATGGCTACACCTTC
>TRBD2|TRBJ2-3|19|.|TRBV10-3
CAISGRRLAGGSLTDTQYF
TGTGCCATCAGTGGACGAAGACTAGCGGGGGGATCCTTGACAGATACGCAGTATTTT
>.|TRBJ2-7|13|few|TRBV5-1
CASSTSTGYEQYF
TGCGCCAGCAGCACTAGTACGGGCTACGAGCAGTACTTC
>TRBD1|TRBJ1-6|14|few|TRBV2
CASSTQGYNSPLHF
TGTGCCAGCAGTACACAGGGGTATAATTCACCCCTCCACTTT
>.|TRBJ1-6|17|few|TRBV18
CASSLVGDQTYNSPLHF
TGTGCCAGCTCACTTGTAGGGGACCAAACCTATAATTCACCCCTCCACTTT
>.|TRBJ2-1|10|few|TRBV20-1
CSARKNEQFF
TGCAGTGCTAGAAAGAATGAGCAGTTCTTC
>TRBD1|TRBJ2-3|15|few|TRBV11-2
CASSQLGTGSDTQYF
TGTGCCAGCAGCCAATTGGGGACAGGGTCAGATACGCAGTATTTT
>.|TRBJ1-5|13|many|TRBV12-3/TRBV12-4
CASSDQDYQPQHF
TGTGCCAGCAGTGACCAGGATTACCAGCCCCAGCATTTT
>TRBD2|TRBJ2-1|18|few|TRBV4-1
CASSQEGGLAGVLNEQFF
TGCGCCAGCAGCCAAGAAGGCGGACTAGCGGGCGTCTTGAATGAGCAGTTCTTC
>TRBD1|TRBJ2-1|14|few|TRBV10-3
CAISPGTGRNEQFF
TGTGCCATCAGTCCCGGGACAGGGAGGAATGAGCAGTTCTTC
>TRBD1|TRBJ1-2|15|many|TRBV7-9
CASSSGGTGVYGYTF
TGTGCCAGCAGCTCCGGGGGAACAGGGGTCTATGGCTACACCTTC
>.|TRBJ2-7|14|.|TRBV7-2
CASSFWASSYEQYF
TGTGCCAGCAGCTTTTGGGCCAGCTCCTACGAGCAGTACTTC
>.|TRBJ2-7|14|few|TRBV27
CASRPGSLSYEQYF
TGTGCCAGCAGACCAGGGTCCCTCTCCTACGAGCAGTACTTC
>TRBD1|TRBJ1-2|17|.|TRBV20-1
CSALPGQGQTANYGYTF
TGCAGTGCATTACCGGGACAGGGTCAAACAGCTAACTATGGCTACACCTTC
>.|TRBJ2-1|16|many|TRBV2
CASESSTGSFYNEQFF
TGTGCCAGCGAAAGTTCAACAGGGTCATTCTACAATGAGCAGTTCTTC
>TRBD1|TRBJ2-2|15|.|TRBV25-1
CASTDWTGRTGELFF
TGTGCCAGCACTGACTGGACAGGGAGAACCGGGGAGCTGTTTTTT
>.|TRBJ2-7|16|many|TRBV4-2
CASSQPGHLTSYEQYF
TGTGCCAGCAGCCAGCCCGGTCACTTGACCTCCTACGAGCAGTACTTC
>.|TRBJ1-1|15|many|TRBV12-3/TRBV12-4
CASSDTTGMNTEAFF
TGTGCCAGCAGTGATACTACAGGGATGAACACTGAAGCTTTCTTT
>.|TRBJ2-3|14|.|TRBV6-2/TRBV6-3
CASSYFSSTDTQYF
TGTGCCAGCAGTTACTTCTCGAGCACAGATACGCAGTATTTT
>.|TRBJ1-3|16|many|TRBV3-1
CASSQSGRVSGNTIYF
TGTGCCAGCAGCCAATCCGGTCGCGTCTCTGGAAACACCATATATTTT
>.|TRBJ2-3|14|.|TRBV7-9
CASSLGRGRDTQYF
TGTGCCAGCAGCTTAGGTCGGGGAAGAGATACGCAGTATTTT
>TRBD2|TRBJ2-7|12|many|TRBV20-1
CSALAGDYEQYF
TGCAGTGCTCTAGCGGGAGACTACGAGCAGTACTTC
>.|TRBJ2-7|14|.|TRBV20-1
CSAVGERATYEQYF
TGCAGTGCCGTGGGAGAGCGGGCAACCTACGAGCAGTACTTC
>.|TRBJ1-6|13|many|TRBV9
CASSVDENSPLHF
TGTGCCAGCAGCGTAGATGAGAATTCACCCCTCCACTTT
>.|TRBJ2-7|14|many|TRBV4-3
CASSQDTGVYEQYF
TGCGCCAGCAGCCAAGATACCGGGGTCTACGAGCAGTACTTC
>.|TRBJ1-2|14|many|TRBV12-3/TRBV12-4
CASSSQGSGYGYTF
TGTGCCAGCAGTTCACAGGGTAGCGGCTATGGCTACACCTTC
>.|TRBJ1-2|14|many|TRBV27
CASSFTGANYGYTF
TGTGCCAGCAGTTTCACGGGAGCTAACTATGGCTACACCTTC
>TRBD1|TRBJ2-1|15|few|TRBV12-3/TRBV12-4
CASSPGQGFYNEQFF
TGTGCCAGCAGTCCTGGACAGGGTTTCTACAATGAGCAGTTCTTC
>TRBD2|TRBJ2-3|14|many|TRBV29-1
CSVEGRGGADTQYF
TGCAGCGTTGAAGGGCGGGGGGGCGCAGATACGCAGTATTTT
>.|TRBJ1-1|15|many|TRBV12-3/TRBV12-4
CASSLTRMRYTEAFF
TGTGCCAGCAGTTTAACCCGAATGAGGTACACTGAAGCTTTCTTT
>TRBD1|TRBJ2-7|14|many|TRBV5-1
CASSSGTVPYEQYF
TGCGCCAGCAGCTCCGGGACAGTACCCTACGAGCAGTACTTC
>.|TRBJ1-1|14|many|TRBV24-1
CATSDSNKGSGAFF
TGTGCCACCAGTGATTCGAATAAAGGGTCGGGAGCTTTCTTT
>TRBD2|TRBJ2-5|16|many|TRBV2
CASTIGLAGGSETQYF
TGTGCCAGCACCATCGGACTAGCGGGGGGGTCTGAGACCCAGTACTTC
>.|TRBJ1-3|14|many|TRBV12-3/TRBV12-4
CASNMGGLGNTIYF
TGTGCCAGCAATATGGGCGGATTAGGAAACACCATATATTTT
>.|TRBJ2-5|11|few|TRBV29-1
CSVAREETQYF
TGCAGCGTCGCCAGGGAAGAGACCCAGTACTTC
>.|TRBJ2-3|15|.|TRBV15
CATSRDYRGTDTQYF
TGTGCCACCAGCAGGGACTACAGAGGGACAGATACGCAGTATTTT
>TRBD2|TRBJ2-5|17|few|TRBV24-1
CATSDARTSGGRETQYF
TGTGCCACCAGTGATGCCCGAACTAGCGGGGGGAGAGAGACCCAGTACTTC